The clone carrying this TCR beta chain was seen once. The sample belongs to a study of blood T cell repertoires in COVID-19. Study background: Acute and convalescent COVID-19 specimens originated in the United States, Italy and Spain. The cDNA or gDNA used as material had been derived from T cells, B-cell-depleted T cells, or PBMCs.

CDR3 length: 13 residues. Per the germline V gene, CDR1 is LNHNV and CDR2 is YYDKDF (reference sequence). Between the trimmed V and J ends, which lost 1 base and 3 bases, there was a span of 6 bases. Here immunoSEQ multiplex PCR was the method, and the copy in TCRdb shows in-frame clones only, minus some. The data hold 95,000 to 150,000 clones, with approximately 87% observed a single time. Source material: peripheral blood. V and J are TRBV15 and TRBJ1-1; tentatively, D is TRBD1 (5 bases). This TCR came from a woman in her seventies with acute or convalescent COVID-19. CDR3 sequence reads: CATSRVRDTEAFF. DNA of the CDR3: TGTGCCACCAGCAGAGTCAGGGACACTGAAGCTTTCTTT. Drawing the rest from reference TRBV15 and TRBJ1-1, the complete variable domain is DAMVIQNPRYQVTQFGKPVTLSCSQTLNHNVMYWYQQKSSQAPKLLFHYYDKDFNNEADTPDNFQSRRPNTSFCFLDIRSPGLGDTAMYLCATSRVRDTEAFFGQGTRLTVV.